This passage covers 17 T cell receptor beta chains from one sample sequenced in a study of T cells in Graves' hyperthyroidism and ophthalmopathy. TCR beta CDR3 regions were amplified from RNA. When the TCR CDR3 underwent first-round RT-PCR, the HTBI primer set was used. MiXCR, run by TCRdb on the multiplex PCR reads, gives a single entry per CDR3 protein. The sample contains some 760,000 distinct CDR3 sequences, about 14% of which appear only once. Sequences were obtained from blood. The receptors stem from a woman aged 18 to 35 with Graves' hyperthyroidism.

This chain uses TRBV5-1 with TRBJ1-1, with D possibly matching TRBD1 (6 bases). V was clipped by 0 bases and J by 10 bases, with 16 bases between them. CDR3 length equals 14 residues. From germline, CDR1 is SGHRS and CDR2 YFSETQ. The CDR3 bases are TGCGCCAGCAGCTTGGTGTGGGGGCAGGAGGGAGCTTTCTTT. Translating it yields CASSLVWGQEGAFF.

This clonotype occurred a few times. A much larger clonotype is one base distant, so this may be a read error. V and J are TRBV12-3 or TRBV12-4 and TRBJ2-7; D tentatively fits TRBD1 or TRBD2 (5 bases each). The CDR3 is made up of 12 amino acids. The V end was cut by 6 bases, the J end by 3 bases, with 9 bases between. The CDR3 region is CASRGPGYEQYF. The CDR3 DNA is TGTGCCAGCAGGGGACCAGGCTACGAGCAGTACTTC.

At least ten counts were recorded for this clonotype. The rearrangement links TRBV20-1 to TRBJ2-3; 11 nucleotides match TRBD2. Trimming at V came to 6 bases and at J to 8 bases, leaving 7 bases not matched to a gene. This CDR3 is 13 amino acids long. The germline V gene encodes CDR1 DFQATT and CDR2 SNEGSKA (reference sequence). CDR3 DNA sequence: TGCAGTGCCGTCCCGCTAGCGGGAGGTACGCAGTATTTT. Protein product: CSAVPLAGGTQYF.

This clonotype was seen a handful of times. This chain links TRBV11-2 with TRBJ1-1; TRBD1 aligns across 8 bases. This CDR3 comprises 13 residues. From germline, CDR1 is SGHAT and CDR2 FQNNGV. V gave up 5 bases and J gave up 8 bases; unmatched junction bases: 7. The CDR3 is CASSEGTGDEAFF. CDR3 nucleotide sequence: TGTGCCAGCAGCGAAGGGACAGGCGACGAAGCTTTCTTT.

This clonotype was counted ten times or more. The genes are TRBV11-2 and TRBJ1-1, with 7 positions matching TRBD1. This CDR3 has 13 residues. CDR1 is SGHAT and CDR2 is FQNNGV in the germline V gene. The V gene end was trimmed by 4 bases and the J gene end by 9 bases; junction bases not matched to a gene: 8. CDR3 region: CASSSGQRLQAFF. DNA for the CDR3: TGTGCCAGCAGCTCGGGACAGCGGCTTCAAGCTTTCTTT. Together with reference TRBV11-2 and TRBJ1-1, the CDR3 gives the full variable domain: EAGVAQSPRYKIIEKRQSVAFWCNPISGHATLYWYQQILGQGPKLLIQFQNNGVVDDSQLPKDRFSAERLKGVDSTLKIQPAKLEDSAVYLCASSSGQRLQAFFGQGTRLTVV.

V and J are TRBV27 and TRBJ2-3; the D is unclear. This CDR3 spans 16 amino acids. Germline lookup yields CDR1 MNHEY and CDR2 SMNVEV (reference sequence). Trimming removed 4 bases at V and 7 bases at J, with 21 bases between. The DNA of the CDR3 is TGTGCCAGCAGTTCACTTCGCCTGACTTGGGGAAATACGCAGTATTTT. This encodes CASSSLRLTWGNTQYF.

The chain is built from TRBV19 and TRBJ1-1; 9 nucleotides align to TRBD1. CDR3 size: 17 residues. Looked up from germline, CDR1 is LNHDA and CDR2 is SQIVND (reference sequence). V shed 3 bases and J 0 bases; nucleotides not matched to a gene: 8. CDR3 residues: CASSMTDRGIVNTEAFF. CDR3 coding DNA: TGTGCCAGTAGTATGACGGACAGGGGTATAGTGAACACTGAAGCTTTCTTT.

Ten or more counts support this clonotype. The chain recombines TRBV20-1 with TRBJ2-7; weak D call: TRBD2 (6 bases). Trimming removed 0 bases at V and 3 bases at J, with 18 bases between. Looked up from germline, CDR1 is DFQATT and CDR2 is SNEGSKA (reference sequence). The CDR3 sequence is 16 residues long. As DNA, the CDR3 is TGCAGTGCTAGAGATCAAAAAACGGGAGACTACTACGAGCAGTACTTC. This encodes CSARDQKTGDYYEQYF.

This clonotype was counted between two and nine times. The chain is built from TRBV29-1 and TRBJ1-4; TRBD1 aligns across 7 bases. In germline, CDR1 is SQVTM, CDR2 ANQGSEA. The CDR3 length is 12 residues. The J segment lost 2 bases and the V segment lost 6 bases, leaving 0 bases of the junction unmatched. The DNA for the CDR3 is TGCAGCGTACAGGGGACTAATGAAAAACTGTTTTTT. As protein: CSVQGTNEKLFF.

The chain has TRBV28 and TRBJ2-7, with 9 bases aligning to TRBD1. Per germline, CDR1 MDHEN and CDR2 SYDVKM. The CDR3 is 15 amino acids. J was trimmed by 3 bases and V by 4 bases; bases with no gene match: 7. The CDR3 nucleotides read TGTGCCAGCAGTTCACCCGGGACAGGGATCTACGAGCAGTACTTC. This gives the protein CASSSPGTGIYEQYF.

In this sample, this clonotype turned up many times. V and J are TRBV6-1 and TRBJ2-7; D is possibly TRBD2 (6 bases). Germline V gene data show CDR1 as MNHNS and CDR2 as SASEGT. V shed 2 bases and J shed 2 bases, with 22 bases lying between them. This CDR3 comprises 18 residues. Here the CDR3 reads CASSERGSTAPIPYEQYF. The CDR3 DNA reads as TGTGCCAGCAGTGAACGGGGGTCGACTGCACCAATTCCCTACGAGCAGTACTTC.

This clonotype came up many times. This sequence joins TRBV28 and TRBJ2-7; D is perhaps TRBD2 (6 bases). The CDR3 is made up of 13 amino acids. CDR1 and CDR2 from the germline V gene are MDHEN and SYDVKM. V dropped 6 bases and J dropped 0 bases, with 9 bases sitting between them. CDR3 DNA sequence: TGTGCCAGCAGGTTGACTAGCTCCTACGAGCAGTACTTC. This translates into CASRLTSSYEQYF.

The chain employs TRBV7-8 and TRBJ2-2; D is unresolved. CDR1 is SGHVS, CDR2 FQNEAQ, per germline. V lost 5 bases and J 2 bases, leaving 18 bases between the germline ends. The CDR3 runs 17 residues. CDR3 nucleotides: TGTGCCAGCAGCCCCCTTCGAGTGGTTCTTAACACCGGGGAGCTGTTTTTT. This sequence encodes CASSPLRVVLNTGELFF.

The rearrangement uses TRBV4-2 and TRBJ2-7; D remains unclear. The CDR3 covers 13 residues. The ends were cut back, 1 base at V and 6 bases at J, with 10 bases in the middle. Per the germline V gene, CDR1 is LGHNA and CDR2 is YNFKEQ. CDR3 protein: CASSQALDSEQYF. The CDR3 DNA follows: TGTGCCAGCAGCCAAGCTCTAGACTCCGAGCAGTACTTC.

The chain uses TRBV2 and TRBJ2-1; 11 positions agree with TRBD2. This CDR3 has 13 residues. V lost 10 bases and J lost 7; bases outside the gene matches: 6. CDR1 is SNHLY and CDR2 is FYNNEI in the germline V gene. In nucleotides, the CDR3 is TGTGCCACCGAGGGACTAGCGGAGAATGAGCAGTTCTTC. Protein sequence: CATEGLAENEQFF. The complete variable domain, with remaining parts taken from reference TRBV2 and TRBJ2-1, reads EPEVTQTPSHQVTQMGQEVILRCVPISNHLYFYWYRQILGQKVEFLVSFYNNEISEKSEIFDDQFSVERPDGSNFTLKIRSTKLEDSAMYFCATEGLAENEQFFGPGTRLTVL.

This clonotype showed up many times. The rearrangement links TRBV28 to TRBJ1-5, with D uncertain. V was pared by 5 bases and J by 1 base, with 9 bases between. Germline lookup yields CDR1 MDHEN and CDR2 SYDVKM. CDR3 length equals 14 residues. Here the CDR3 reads CASSTHGSNQPQHF. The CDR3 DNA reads TGTGCCAGCAGTACCCACGGCAGCAATCAGCCCCAGCATTTT. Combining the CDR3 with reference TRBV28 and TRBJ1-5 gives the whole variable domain DVKVTQSSRYLVKRTGEKVFLECVQDMDHENMFWYRQDPGLGLRLIYFSYDVKMKEKGDIPEGYSVSREKKERFSLILESASTNQTSMYLCASSTHGSNQPQHFGDGTRLSIL.

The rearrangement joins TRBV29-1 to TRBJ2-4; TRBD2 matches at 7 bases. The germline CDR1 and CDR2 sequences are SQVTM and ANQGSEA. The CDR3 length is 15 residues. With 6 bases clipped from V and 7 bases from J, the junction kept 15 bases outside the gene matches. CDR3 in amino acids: CSVGLESGTMNIQYF. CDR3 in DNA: TGCAGCGTAGGGCTGGAAAGCGGGACGATGAACATTCAGTACTTC. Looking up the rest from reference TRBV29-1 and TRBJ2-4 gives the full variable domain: SAVISQKPSRDICQRGTSLTIQCQVDSQVTMMFWYRQQPGQSLTLIATANQGSEATYESGFVIDKFPISRPNLTFSTLTVSNMSPEDSSIYLCSVGLESGTMNIQYFGAGTRLSVL.